This is a list of T cell receptor beta chains from one sample in a study of Graves' ophthalmopathy and Graves' hyperthyroidism. Via MiXCR, TCRdb re-called the multiplex PCR reads, giving one row per CDR3 protein. This sample has 600,000 to 650,000 distinct CDR3 sequences, with over 20% found just once. The sequencing input was peripheral blood. These receptors originate from a woman under 30 with stable Graves' hyperthyroidism. Some clones in this sample may be carry-over from other donors' samples. Both conserved end residues are part of each CDR3. D genes are given only for firm matches. Not all rows give a size; the values are once, few, many and, for expanded clones, a class.

TRBV6-5	TRBJ2-7	.	16	TRBD1	TGTGCCAGCAGTTACGATCTCGGACAGGGAAATTCGGTACGGTACTTC	CASSYDLGQGNSVRYF
TRBV20-1	TRBJ1-2	.	11	.	TGCAGTGCTGAAAACAGCGATGGCTACACCTTC	CSAENSDGYTF
TRBV5-5	TRBJ1-1	many	14	TRBD1	TGTGCCAGCAGCTTTGGGACAGGGTATGCTGAAGCTTTCTTT	CASSFGTGYAEAFF
TRBV10-3	TRBJ2-7	many	13	TRBD1	TGTGCCACCCTGACAGGGCACACCTACGAGCAGTACTTC	CATLTGHTYEQYF
TRBV7-2	TRBJ1-6	many	14	.	TGTGCCAGCAGCTTGGACCGCCTGAATTCACCCCTCCACTTT	CASSLDRLNSPLHF
TRBV28	TRBJ2-7	many	16	TRBD2	TGTGCCAGCATTCCGATAGCGGGGCATGGTGGCCCCGAGCAGTACTTC	CASIPIAGHGGPEQYF
TRBV11-2	TRBJ2-7	.	16	TRBD1	TGTGCCAGCAGCTCCCTGGGGACAGGGATCGGGTGGGAGCAGTACTTC	CASSSLGTGIGWEQYF
TRBV24-1	TRBJ2-5	many	12	.	TGTGCCACCAGTAGTACACCGGAGACCCAGTACTTC	CATSSTPETQYF
TRBV6-5	TRBJ2-7	many	16	.	TGTGCCAGCAGATTAGGGACCCTCGCCCCATCCTACGAGCAGTACTTC	CASRLGTLAPSYEQYF
TRBV2	TRBJ1-3	many	14	.	TGTGCCAGCAGGCCCTCCACAGGGTATAACACCATATATTTT	CASRPSTGYNTIYF
TRBV25-1	TRBJ2-7	many	16	TRBD1	TGTGCCAGCAGTGACAAGGACAGGGGGCCGCACTACGAGCAGTACTTC	CASSDKDRGPHYEQYF
TRBV5-1	TRBJ2-2	many	16	.	TGCGCCAGCAGCCCCGACAGATTAACGAACACCGGGGAGCTGTTTTTT	CASSPDRLTNTGELFF
TRBV6-5	TRBJ1-2	.	15	.	TGTGCCAGCAGTTACTCAGCGGACGGGAACTATGGCTACACCTTC	CASSYSADGNYGYTF
TRBV6-1	TRBJ2-7	many	14	TRBD1	TGTGCCAGCACCCACCCCGGGACAGGGTTCGAGCAGTACTTC	CASTHPGTGFEQYF
TRBV6-2/TRBV6-3	TRBJ2-6	.	20	.	TGTGCCAGCAGTCCTGGCGCTGACCTTACCCACTTCTCTGGGGCCAACGTCCTGACTTTC	CASSPGADLTHFSGANVLTF
TRBV27	TRBJ1-1	many	13	.	TGTGCCAGCAGGGGTATCATCCAGGGGAAAGCTTTCTTT	CASRGIIQGKAFF
TRBV20-1	TRBJ2-7	many	15	.	TGCAGTGCAGACCGGGAGACGGAGGGGCACTACGAGCAGTACTTC	CSADRETEGHYEQYF
TRBV2	TRBJ1-2	many	12	.	TGTGCCAGCAGTGTAGAGGAAACTGGCTACACCTTC	CASSVEETGYTF
TRBV6-5	TRBJ2-2	many	17	.	TGTGCCAGCAGTTACTTCGGACAGTCGGCGAGGACCGGGGAGCTGTTTTTT	CASSYFGQSARTGELFF
TRBV2	TRBJ2-2	many	14	TRBD2	TGTGCCAGCGTGGCTAGCGGGAGTCCCGGGGAGCTGTTTTTT	CASVASGSPGELFF
TRBV5-1	TRBJ1-5	.	15	.	TGCGCCAGCAGCTTGTTCGGCAGGGACAATCAGCCCCAGCATTTT	CASSLFGRDNQPQHF
TRBV19	TRBJ1-2	many	17	.	TGTGCCAGTAGTATAGTAGGAGGAGGAATAACTGCTTATGGCTACACCTTC	CASSIVGGGITAYGYTF
TRBV27	TRBJ2-7	many	14	.	TGTGTCAGCAGTTTAGGGCTAGCTCGCTACGAGCAGTACTTC	CVSSLGLARYEQYF
TRBV28	TRBJ2-7	few	15	TRBD1	TGTGCCAGCAGTAGTTCCGGGACAGGGGGCGAAGAGCAGTACTTC	CASSSSGTGGEEQYF
TRBV2	TRBJ2-3	once	14	.	TGTGCCAGCAGTGTTGACACCGGCATGAATACGCAGTATTTT	CASSVDTGMNTQYF
TRBV6-5	TRBJ1-1	many	14	.	TGTGCCAGCGTCCGGGGGGGGAAGGACACTGAAGCTTTCTTT	CASVRGGKDTEAFF
TRBV6-1	TRBJ1-5	.	14	.	TGTGCCAGCAGACCGGGACGGGCGAATCAGCCCCAGCATTTT	CASRPGRANQPQHF
TRBV28	TRBJ2-7	few	15	TRBD1	TGTGCCAATCTCAGGGGAGGACAGGGCGGTTACGAGCAGTACTTC	CANLRGGQGGYEQYF
TRBV2	TRBJ2-7	many	16	TRBD1	TGTGCCAGCAGTGAGTTTGCGACAGGGGGGGCCTACGAGCAGTACTTC	CASSEFATGGAYEQYF
TRBV11-2	TRBJ1-2	.	14	.	TGTGCCAGCAGCTTAGATCGGTCAGCGGCCGGCTACACCTTC	CASSLDRSAAGYTF
TRBV7-8	TRBJ2-7	many	16	TRBD1	TGTGCCAGCAGCCCCTTCCCCGACAGGGGCTCCCACGAGCAGTACTTC	CASSPFPDRGSHEQYF
TRBV28	TRBJ2-2	.	16	.	TGTGCCAGCAGCTTTAGAGCGGCGTTGATCGCCGGGGAGCTGTTTTTT	CASSFRAALIAGELFF
TRBV6-2/TRBV6-3	TRBJ2-2	many	14	.	TGTGCCAGCAGTGATCTAGCCAACACCGGGGAGCTGTTTTTT	CASSDLANTGELFF
TRBV29-1	TRBJ1-1	many	13	.	TGCAGCGTTGTCCACCCAAGCAACACTGAAGCTTTCTTT	CSVVHPSNTEAFF
TRBV7-8	TRBJ2-7	.	15	TRBD1	TGCGCCAGCAGCCAAGGACAGGGCAGCTCCTACGAGCAGTACTTC	CASSQGQGSSYEQYF
TRBV3-1	TRBJ1-2	.	17	.	TGTGCCAGCAGCCCCGTCTTTCCTCGTGGACGTAACTATGGCTACACCTTC	CASSPVFPRGRNYGYTF
TRBV4-2	TRBJ2-2	.	15	TRBD2	TGTGCCAGCAGCCCCACTAGCGGTACCACCGGGGAGCTGTTTTTT	CASSPTSGTTGELFF
TRBV12-5	TRBJ1-1	.	15	.	TGTGCTAGTGGTCTAACCGGGACCCCGGGCACTGAAGCTTTCTTT	CASGLTGTPGTEAFF
TRBV28	TRBJ1-1	.	16	.	TGTGCCAGCAGTTTATTACACCCTCCTACGAACACTGAAGCTTTCTTT	CASSLLHPPTNTEAFF
TRBV19	TRBJ2-2	.	15	.	TGTGCCAGTAGTATAGTTGATTGGGGGGCCGGGGAGCTGTTTTTT	CASSIVDWGAGELFF
TRBV6-2/TRBV6-3	TRBJ1-5	once	18	.	TGTGCCAGCAGTTACCCTAATGGACAGATAAATAGCAATCAGCCCCAGCATTTT	CASSYPNGQINSNQPQHF
TRBV6-5	TRBJ1-6	many	16	.	TGTGCCAGCAGTTACAATGGGGGGATAGGTAATTCACCCCCCCACTTT	CASSYNGGIGNSPPHF
TRBV2	TRBJ1-6	many	14	.	TGTGCCAGCAGTGATAGGGTCGGTAATTCACCCCTCCACTTT	CASSDRVGNSPLHF
TRBV9	TRBJ1-1	.	14	.	TGTGCCAGCAGCCCCCATCTGGGGACCACTGAAGCTTTCTTT	CASSPHLGTTEAFF